Listed below are T cell receptor beta chains from one sample, sequenced in a study of identifying expanded T cells in peripheral blood. Assay: immunoSEQ multiplex PCR; the TCRdb copy retains only in-frame clones and omits some. The data contain tens of thousands of clones, about 85% of them singletons. Sequences were obtained from blood. Receptor source: a person between 18 and 75 years old in good health. CDR3s include the opening cysteine and the closing phenylalanine or tryptophan. The D gene is left open where the match is weak. Expanded clones get a size class; other rows say once, few or many, or leave the size out.

TRBV7-9	TRBJ1-4	-	-	CASSPEDGKLFF	TGTGCCAGCAGCCCCGAGGACGGAAAACTGTTTTTT
TRBV10-2	TRBJ1-3	-	-	CASSRGTDGNTIYF	TGCGCCAGCAGTCGTGGAACAGATGGAAACACCATATATTTT
TRBV10-2	TRBJ2-1	-	-	CASASLGHNEQFF	TGCGCCAGCGCCTCGTTGGGCCACAATGAGCAGTTCTTC
TRBV10-3	TRBJ1-1	-	-	CAIMQEGSEAFF	TGTGCCATCATGCAGGAAGGGTCTGAAGCTTTCTTT
TRBV6-1	TRBJ2-3	TRBD2	-	CAASSGGSTDTQYF	TGTGCCGCTTCTAGCGGGGGAAGCACAGATACGCAGTATTTT
TRBV9	TRBJ2-3	TRBD2	-	CASSVDGTSGTDTQYF	TGTGCCAGCAGCGTAGATGGGACTAGCGGGACAGATACGCAGTATTTT
TRBV5-1	TRBJ2-1	-	-	CASSLEDVPNEQFF	TGCGCCAGCAGCTTGGAGGATGTACCCAATGAGCAGTTCTTC
TRBV10-2	TRBJ2-1	-	-	CASSEHIYRFF	TGCGCCAGCAGTGAGCACATCTATAGGTTCTTC
TRBV30	TRBJ1-6	TRBD1	-	CAWTHRGDSPLHF	TGTGCCTGGACCCACAGGGGCGATTCACCCCTCCACTTT
TRBV5-1	TRBJ1-4	TRBD1	few	CASSTGQGALATNEKLFF	TGCGCCAGCAGCACCGGACAGGGGGCTTTAGCAACTAATGAAAAACTGTTTTTT
TRBV5-5	TRBJ1-4	-	-	CASSLSPTNEKLFF	TGTGCCAGCAGCTTAAGCCCAACTAATGAAAAACTGTTTTTT
TRBV5-1	TRBJ1-1	TRBD1	-	CASSGIGGVDTEAFF	TGCGCCAGCAGCGGGATAGGGGGCGTCGACACTGAAGCTTTCTTT
TRBV7-2	TRBJ2-1	-	-	CASSFKVNLAGLSYEQFF	TGTGCCAGCAGCTTCAAAGTCAATTTGGCGGGATTATCCTATGAGCAGTTCTTC
TRBV7-2	TRBJ2-5	TRBD1	-	CASSAQGSYLETQYF	TGTGCCAGCAGCGCACAGGGGTCCTATTTAGAGACCCAGTACTTC
TRBV29-1	TRBJ2-1	-	-	CSVGSDSEQFF	TGCAGCGTTGGATCCGACTCTGAGCAGTTCTTC
TRBV6-1	TRBJ2-3	TRBD1	-	CASRSRDRAADTQYF	TGTGCCAGCAGGAGCCGGGACAGGGCGGCAGATACGCAGTATTTT
TRBV21-1	TRBJ1-3	-	-	CASTPGNTIYF	TGTGCCAGCACCCCTGGAAACACCATATATTTT
TRBV30	TRBJ1-2	TRBD1	-	CAWTGTGVNYGYTF	TGTGCCTGGACCGGGACAGGGGTTAACTATGGCTACACCTTC
TRBV7-2	TRBJ2-3	-	-	CASSEVGVDTQYF	TGTGCCAGCAGCGAAGTGGGTGTTGATACGCAGTATTTT
TRBV18	TRBJ2-7	-	-	CASSPAAGEAQYF	TGTGCCAGCTCACCCGCCGCGGGCGAAGCTCAGTACTTC
TRBV19	TRBJ1-1	-	-	CASRQSMNTEAFF	TGTGCCAGTCGACAGAGTATGAACACTGAAGCTTTCTTT
TRBV4-1	TRBJ2-2	-	-	CATGRLPNTGELFF	TGCGCCACCGGGAGACTCCCGAACACCGGGGAGCTGTTTTTT
TRBV7-2	TRBJ1-1	TRBD1	-	CASRGTANTEAFF	TGTGCCAGCAGGGGGACAGCCAACACTGAAGCTTTCTTT
TRBV19	TRBJ1-5	-	-	CASRTNGRPNQPQHF	TGTGCCAGTAGAACCAACGGGCGTCCAAATCAGCCCCAGCATTTT
TRBV4-3	TRBJ1-4	TRBD1	-	CASSQSGGGEKLFF	TGCGCCAGCAGCCAGTCAGGGGGCGGTGAAAAACTGTTTTTT
TRBV30	TRBJ2-6	-	-	CAWSVAGAGANVLTF	TGTGCCTGGAGTGTAGCAGGGGCTGGGGCCAACGTCCTGACTTTC